A single sample gave rise to the 27 T cell receptor beta chains below, sequenced in a study of T cell repertoires in cytomegalovirus infection. Which antigens these TCRs recognize remains unknown. Each CDR3 protein gets one entry after TCRdb re-called the reads with MiXCR. Among about 830,000 distinct CDR3 sequences, approximately 32% were seen once, and the ten largest hold 9.5% to 15%. Sequences were derived from cultured CD8+ T cells from PBMCs, sampled from culture after CMV antigen stimulation. The receptors originated from a human donor in good health (CMV status not recorded). Some clones in this sample may be carry-over from other donors' samples.

In its sample, this clonotype was seen many times. The V gene is TRBV12-3 or TRBV12-4, the J gene TRBJ2-7; no reliable D call. Trimming cost V 1 base and J 2 bases, with 9 bases left between them. This CDR3 has 14 amino acids. CDR3 nucleotides: TGTGCCAGCAGTTTAGGGCAGGCTCCCTACGAGCAGTACTTC. It encodes CASSLGQAPYEQYF.

This clonotype appeared a few times. The V gene is TRBV24-1, the J gene TRBJ2-6; D remains unclear. CDR3 size: 17 residues. Looked up from germline, CDR1 is KGHDR and CDR2 is SFDVKD. V lost 4 bases to trimming and J lost 0 bases, with 12 bases between them. The CDR3 DNA follows: TGTGCCACCAGTGAAGCTTCATCCAGCTCTGGGGCCAACGTCCTGACTTTC. Residues: CATSEASSSSGANVLTF.

V usage is TRBV7-6 and J usage is TRBJ2-3; TRBD2 matches 9 bases. The germline V gene has CDR1 SGHVS and CDR2 FNYEAQ. The junction had 4 bases not matched to a gene; V was cut back by 8 bases and J by 1 base. There are 14 residues in the CDR3. The CDR3 region has the DNA TGTGCCAGCGGGGTAGCGGGGGGCACAGATACGCAGTATTTT. Its protein product is CASGVAGGTDTQYF.

Many counts were recorded for this clonotype. The chain employs TRBV7-8 and TRBJ2-7; 9 nucleotides agree with TRBD2. Germline V gene data show CDR1 as SGHVS and CDR2 as FQNEAQ. This CDR3 is built from 15 residues. Losses at the gene ends were 1 base for V and 2 bases for J; bases not matched to a gene: 3. As DNA, the CDR3 is TGTGCCAGCAGCTTAGAGCGGGGGGCCCCCTACGAGCAGTACTTC. Translated, it gives CASSLERGAPYEQYF.

V and J are TRBV2 and TRBJ1-6, with D hard to call. CDR1 and CDR2 (germline): SNHLY, FYNNEI. The CDR3 loop spans 15 amino acids. V lost 0 bases, J lost 0 bases, and 3 bases lay in between. The CDR3 bases are TGTGCCAGCAGTGAAGCTACCTCCTATAATTCACCCCTCCACTTT. It codes for CASSEATSYNSPLHF.

Many counts were recorded for this clonotype. The rearrangement links TRBV7-9 to TRBJ1-1; maybe TRBD1 (5 bases). The CDR3 has 12 residues. V shed 4 bases and J shed 5 bases, with 8 bases lying between them. CDR1 is SEHNR and CDR2 is FQNEAQ in the germline V gene (reference sequence). The CDR3: CASSWEGTEAFF. In DNA, the CDR3 is TGTGCCAGCAGCTGGGAGGGGACTGAAGCTTTCTTT.

The chain combines TRBV28 with TRBJ1-4; D might be TRBD1 (5 bases). Germline CDR1 reads MDHEN; CDR2 reads SYDVKM. This CDR3 has 17 amino acids. Between the trimmed V and J ends, which lost 5 bases and 0 bases, there was a span of 16 bases. The DNA for the CDR3 is TGTGCCAGCAGTGGGACGGATGCCGTCCCAACTAATGAAAAACTGTTTTTT. Translated, it gives CASSGTDAVPTNEKLFF.

A few counts support this clonotype. V usage is TRBV4-1 and J usage is TRBJ2-1, with D maybe TRBD1 (6 bases). Germline V gene lookup returns CDR1 MGHRA and CDR2 YSYEKL. The CDR3 loop spans 15 amino acids. V lost 0 bases to trimming and J lost 4 bases, with 10 bases between them. The CDR3 is CASSQDGGSYNEQFF. The DNA for the CDR3 is TGCGCCAGCAGCCAAGATGGGGGCTCGTACAATGAGCAGTTCTTC.

This clonotype came up a few times. The chain uses TRBV7-6 and TRBJ2-5, with TRBD1 matching 11 bases. In germline, CDR1 is SGHVS, CDR2 FNYEAQ. The CDR3 is made up of 19 amino acids. J was trimmed by 5 bases and V by 4 bases; bases with no gene match: 18. The DNA for the CDR3 is TGTGCCAGCAGCTCAATTAGGATGATAGCGGACAGGGGGCTTGAGACCCAGTACTTC. Translating gives CASSSIRMIADRGLETQYF.

This clonotype occurred many times. CDR3 in DNA: TGTGCCAGCAGCGTAAGGGACAGGAACACTGAAGCTTTCTTT. It yields the protein CASSVRDRNTEAFF. The genes are TRBV7-2 and TRBJ1-1; the match to TRBD1 covers 7 bases. The trim removed 5 bases at V and 1 base at J, leaving 4 bases unmatched. Germline CDR1 is SGHTA and CDR2 is FQGNSA. This CDR3 has 14 amino acids.

Of note for this clonotype: Sequence at one end of the junction differs from germline and may be a read error. The rearrangement uses TRBV12-3 or TRBV12-4 and TRBJ2-7; 7 positions agree with TRBD1. The CDR3 loop spans 14 amino acids. For the CDR3, the DNA is TGTGCCAGCAGGTTCCGGGACAGCCCTGCGAGGGAGAACTTC. Translated, it gives CASRFRDSPARENF.

This clonotype was detected only a few times. The chain combines TRBV12-3 or TRBV12-4 with TRBJ2-1; 10 positions agree with TRBD2. The CDR3 extends over 15 amino acids. V was clipped by 5 bases and J by 5 bases; unmatched bases: 6. CDR3 coding DNA: TGTGCCAGCAGTCGAATAGCGGGGGGAAACAATGAGCAGTTCTTC. The encoded protein is CASSRIAGGNNEQFF.

Only a few counts were recorded for this clonotype. The chain links TRBV12-3 or TRBV12-4 to TRBJ1-3; D perhaps matches TRBD1 (6 bases). The CDR3 is made up of 16 amino acids. V was cut by 5 bases and J by 0 bases, with 14 bases left in between. Written as DNA, the CDR3 is TGTGCCAGCAGTAGAGGACAGCGGCGCTCTGGAAACACCATATATTTT. It yields the protein CASSRGQRRSGNTIYF.

The chain carries TRBV6-2 or TRBV6-3 and TRBJ2-1; TRBD2 aligns across 14 bases. Germline V gene lookup returns CDR1 MNHEY and CDR2 SVGEGT. Trimming cost V 6 bases and J 3 bases; bases outside gene matches: 10. The length of the CDR3 is 18 residues. CDR3 residues: CASSDRLAGGPVYNEQFF. CDR3 DNA sequence: TGTGCCAGCAGCGACCGACTAGCGGGGGGGCCAGTCTACAATGAGCAGTTCTTC.

This clonotype was counted only a few times. CDR3 in amino acids: CASSLVGAVDEQFF. The CDR3 nucleotides are TGTGCCAGCAGCTTAGTAGGGGCAGTTGATGAGCAGTTCTTC. The chain uses TRBV7-9 and TRBJ2-1; maybe TRBD1 (5 bases). Germline V lookup: CDR1 SEHNR, CDR2 FQNEAQ (reference sequence). V lost 1 base and J lost 8, with 12 bases in between. The CDR3 has 14 amino acids.

This rearrangement joins TRBV27 to TRBJ2-1; D is unclear. CDR3 length: 12 residues. Germline V gives CDR1 MNHEY, CDR2 SMNVEV (reference sequence). V dropped 11 bases and J dropped 2 bases, with 10 bases sitting between them. The CDR3 DNA reads as TGTGCCTCTGGTAGCCCCTACAATGAGCAGTTCTTC. Its translation: CASGSPYNEQFF.

This clonotype has a single count. The DNA of the CDR3 is TGTGCCAGCAGCTTGGACCTAAGCGGGGGTAGCACAGATACGCAGTATTTT. Protein product: CASSLDLSGGSTDTQYF. This sequence joins TRBV5-6 and TRBJ2-3; 8 bases agree with TRBD2. J was trimmed by 0 bases and V by 0 bases; bases with no gene match: 6. The CDR3 spans 17 residues. Germline V gives CDR1 SGHDT, CDR2 YYEEEE.

This clonotype was seen many times. In DNA form, the CDR3 reads TGTGCCAGCAGTCGAAAGGGGGGTGGGACCGGGGAGCTGTTTTTT. Translated, it gives CASSRKGGGTGELFF. This chain links TRBV11-2 with TRBJ2-2, with D tentatively TRBD1 or TRBD2 (6 bases each). Trimming stripped 6 bases from V and 5 bases from J, with 16 bases between. The V gene's germline CDR1 is SGHAT and CDR2 FQNNGV. This CDR3 has 15 amino acids.

The J gene is TRBJ1-1, the V gene TRBV6-6; D gene uncertain. There are 16 residues in the CDR3. V was pared by 2 bases and J by 1 base, with 14 bases between. Germline V lookup: CDR1 MNHNY, CDR2 SVGAGI (reference sequence). CDR3 sequence (DNA): TGTGCCAGCAGTTACATAGCAGATACCGCGAACACTGAAGCTTTCTTT. This translates into CASSYIADTANTEAFF.

The chain couples TRBV13 to TRBJ1-3; 7 bases line up with TRBD1. Germline-derived CDR1 and CDR2 are PRHDT and FYEKMQ (reference sequence). CDR3 length: 15 residues. The junction had 3 bases not matched to a gene; V was cut back by 2 bases and J by 2 bases. CDR3: CASSLRDRAGNTIYF. The CDR3 DNA sequence: TGTGCCAGCAGCTTACGAGACAGGGCTGGAAACACCATATATTTT.

The chain carries TRBV4-2 and TRBJ1-1; 9 nucleotides line up with TRBD1. This CDR3 has 16 residues. The V gene end was trimmed by 2 bases and the J gene end by 0 bases; junction bases not matched to a gene: 4. In germline, CDR1 is LGHNA, CDR2 YNFKEQ. CDR3 in amino acids: CASSQPGQGMNTEAFF. The DNA of the CDR3 is TGTGCCAGCAGCCAACCGGGACAGGGCATGAACACTGAAGCTTTCTTT.

The chain joins TRBV2 to TRBJ1-2, with D tentatively TRBD1 (5 bases). V shed 7 bases and J shed 2 bases, with 17 bases lying between them. Germline V lookup: CDR1 SNHLY, CDR2 FYNNEI. The CDR3 consists of 15 residues. The CDR3 coding sequence is TGTGCCAGCACGGGTTGGCAGGGTCCAAACTATGGCTACACCTTC. Translated: CASTGWQGPNYGYTF. Together with reference TRBV2 and TRBJ1-2, the CDR3 gives the full variable domain: EPEVTQTPSHQVTQMGQEVILRCVPISNHLYFYWYRQILGQKVEFLVSFYNNEISEKSEIFDDQFSVERPDGSNFTLKIRSTKLEDSAMYFCASTGWQGPNYGYTFGSGTRLTVV.

This chain connects TRBV20-1 to TRBJ1-4; D is possibly TRBD1 (6 bases). V was trimmed by 5 bases and J by 7 bases, leaving 14 bases between them. The CDR3 contains 13 residues. The germline V gene has CDR1 DFQATT and CDR2 SNEGSKA (reference sequence). This chain's CDR3 is CSARPRGSEKLFF. CDR3 DNA: TGCAGTGCTCGCCCCAGGGGAAGTGAAAAACTGTTTTTT.

In its sample, this clonotype was seen once. The CDR3 spells CSARDPGQSNSPLHF. The CDR3 DNA reads TGCAGTGCTAGAGACCCGGGACAGTCTAATTCACCCCTCCACTTT. The rearrangement joins TRBV20-1 to TRBJ1-6; TRBD1 matches 7 bases. V lost 0 bases and J lost 6; bases outside the gene matches: 5. CDR3 size: 15 residues. Germline loops: CDR1 DFQATT, CDR2 SNEGSKA (reference sequence).

This clonotype was seen a few times. The chain couples TRBV27 to TRBJ1-4; 7 bases agree with TRBD1. The germline V gene has CDR1 MNHEY and CDR2 SMNVEV (reference sequence). Trimming cost V 5 bases and J 5 bases; bases outside gene matches: 8. The CDR3 covers 15 residues. The CDR3 spells CASSTGQRFNEKLFF. CDR3 DNA: TGTGCCAGCAGTACGGGACAGCGATTCAATGAAAAACTGTTTTTT.

This clonotype was found a few times. The rearrangement links TRBV7-9 to TRBJ2-5; 12 nucleotides match TRBD2. In germline, CDR1 is SEHNR, CDR2 FQNEAQ (reference sequence). Germline trimming cut 5 bases from V and 2 bases from J; bases unmatched to any gene: 18. The CDR3 is 20 residues long. CDR3: CASSGRGLAGYQALQETQYF. The CDR3 DNA reads as TGTGCCAGCAGCGGGCGGGGACTAGCGGGTTACCAGGCCCTGCAAGAGACCCAGTACTTC. Complete variable domain (other parts from reference TRBV7-9 and TRBJ2-5): DTGVSQNPRHKITKRGQNVTFRCDPISEHNRLYWYRQTLGQGPEFLTYFQNEAQLEKSRLLSDRFSAERPKGSFSTLEIQRTEQGDSAMYLCASSGRGLAGYQALQETQYFGPGTRLLVL.

The V gene is TRBV9, the J gene TRBJ2-3; a weak D match, TRBD2 (6 bases). V dropped 7 bases and J dropped 2 bases, with 14 bases sitting between them. Germline CDR1 SGDLS, CDR2 YYNGEE. The CDR3 loop spans 14 amino acids. The DNA of the CDR3 is TGTGCCAGCGGCGGGGCCCTATCCACAGATACGCAGTATTTT. This gives the protein CASGGALSTDTQYF.